Below are 8 T cell receptor beta chains sequenced from a single sample in a study of OX40 agonist ivuxolimab in advanced cancers. Profiled with immunoSEQ multiplex PCR; TCRdb holds only in-frame clones, not every one. Of fewer than 50,000 clones in the sample, 70% to 90% were seen once. Sequenced material: CD4+ or CD8+ T cells sorted from blood, taken in a trial of the OX40 agonist ivuxolimab. These TCRs come from an adult with an advanced solid tumor such as melanoma, head and neck, liver or kidney cancer.

This chain uses TRBV5-6 with TRBJ2-3, with unresolved D. CDR3 length: 14 amino acids. V was cut by 4 bases and J by 3 bases, with 12 bases left in between. Germline CDR1 is SGHDT and CDR2 is YYEEEE. The CDR3 protein is CASSPRARTDTQYF. In DNA form, the CDR3 reads TGTGCCAGCAGCCCGCGAGCTAGGACAGATACGCAGTATTTT.

This sequence joins TRBV30 and TRBJ2-5, with D perhaps matching TRBD1 or TRBD2 (6 bases each). The CDR3 totals 15 residues. V was pared by 4 bases and J by 6 bases, with 21 bases between. CDR1 and CDR2 (germline): GTSNPN, SVGIG (reference sequence). The CDR3 DNA sequence: TGTGCCTGGACCTCAGGAGGGGGAGGATGGAAGACCCAGTACTTC. It codes for CAWTSGGGGWKTQYF.

As DNA, the CDR3 is TGCAGCGTTGCCGGGACTGTCCCCACCGGGGAGCTGTTTTTT. This encodes CSVAGTVPTGELFF. The chain joins TRBV29-1 to TRBJ2-2; tentative D call: TRBD2 (6 bases). Germline V gene sequence: CDR1 SQVTM, CDR2 ANQGSEA. With 4 bases removed from V and 4 bases from J, the gap between germline ends came to 13 bases. The CDR3 sequence is 14 residues long.

Written as DNA, the CDR3 is TGTGCCAGCAGTGGCAGCAACTCTGGAAACACCATATATTTT. Translated, it gives CASSGSNSGNTIYF. J is TRBJ1-3 and V is TRBV6-5, with D uncertain. With 5 bases removed from V and 0 bases from J, the gap between germline ends came to 8 bases. Germline V lookup: CDR1 MNHEY, CDR2 SVGAGI. This CDR3 has 14 residues.

The chain has TRBV27 and TRBJ2-1, with 8 bases fitting TRBD2. Trimming removed 7 bases from V and 4 bases from J; junction bases left unmatched: 9. The CDR3 spans 15 residues. CDR1 is MNHEY, CDR2 SMNVEV, per germline (reference sequence). DNA of the CDR3: TGTGCCAGCAAGAGAGGGACTAGGGGATACAATGAGCAGTTCTTC. Residues: CASKRGTRGYNEQFF.

On this clone itself: A read error may account for a junction end that differs from germline. Other DNA sequences in the sample encode the same CDR3. The CDR3 loop reads CASSERLGETQYF. The CDR3 DNA reads TGCGCCAGTAGTGAGAGGTTAGGAGAGACCCAGTACTTC. The genes are TRBV10-1 and TRBJ2-5; no reliable D call. The CDR3 is 13 residues long. In germline, CDR1 is WNHNN, CDR2 SYGVQD (reference sequence).

The V and J genes are TRBV27 and TRBJ2-7, with D possibly being TRBD1 (6 bases). Germline CDR1 reads MNHEY; CDR2 reads SMNVEV (reference sequence). This CDR3 comprises 18 residues. V gave up 0 bases and J gave up 2 bases, with 20 bases separating them. The CDR3 nucleotides read TGTGCCAGCAGTTTATCCGCTTCCCCCGCGACAGGTCCCTACGAGCAGTACTTC. Encoded protein: CASSLSASPATGPYEQYF.

This sequence joins TRBV18 and TRBJ2-2; 8 bases are shared with TRBD2. Germline loops: CDR1 KGHSH, CDR2 LQKENI. J lost 1 base, V lost 3 bases, and 1 base had no gene match. The CDR3 has 15 amino acids. Written as DNA, the CDR3 is TGTGCCAGCTCACCTCTAGCGGGGAACACCGGGGAGCTGTTTTTT. This translates into CASSPLAGNTGELFF.